The clone carrying this T cell receptor (beta chain) was observed a handful of times. These data come from a study of T-cell reconstitution after alpha-beta-depleted transplantation in children. Unique molecular identifiers featured in how the TCRbeta library was prepared. TCRdb redid the calling of the PCR reads with MiXCR, one entry per CDR3 protein. This table holds some 830,000 distinct CDR3 sequences, roughly 15% found once. Losses at the gene ends were 4 bases for V and 3 bases for J; bases not matched to a gene: 5. Germline lookup yields CDR1 SGHRS and CDR2 YFSETQ. This CDR3 contains 15 residues.

This TCR was recovered from a male patient younger than 18 who had a stem cell transplant for acute lymphoblastic leukemia, so the T cells may come from the graft donor. Sequencing used PBMCs, mostly from graft donor cells, obtained 360 days after TCRalphabeta/CD19-depleted stem cell transplant. This chain connects TRBV5-1 to TRBJ2-7, with 12 bases aligning to TRBD2. Here the CDR3 reads CASSTLAGGDYEQYF. The DNA of the CDR3 is TGCGCCAGCAGCACCCTAGCGGGAGGGGACTACGAGCAGTACTTC.